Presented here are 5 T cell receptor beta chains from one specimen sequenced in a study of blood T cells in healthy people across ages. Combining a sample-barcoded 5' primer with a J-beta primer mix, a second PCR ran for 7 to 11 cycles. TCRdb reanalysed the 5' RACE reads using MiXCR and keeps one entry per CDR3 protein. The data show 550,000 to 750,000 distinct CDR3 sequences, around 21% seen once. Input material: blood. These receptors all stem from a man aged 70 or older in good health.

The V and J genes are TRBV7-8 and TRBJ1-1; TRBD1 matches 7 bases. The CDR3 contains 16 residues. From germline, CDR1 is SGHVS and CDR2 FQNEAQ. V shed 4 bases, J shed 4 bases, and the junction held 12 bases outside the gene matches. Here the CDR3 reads CASSYRQGLGGTEAFF. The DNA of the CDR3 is TGTGCCAGCAGCTACCGACAGGGATTAGGAGGCACTGAAGCTTTCTTT.

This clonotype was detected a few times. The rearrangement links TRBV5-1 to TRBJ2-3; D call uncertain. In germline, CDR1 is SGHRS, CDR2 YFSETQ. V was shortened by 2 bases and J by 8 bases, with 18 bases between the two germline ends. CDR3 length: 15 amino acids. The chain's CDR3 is CASSFSNSLRGTQYF. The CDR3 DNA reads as TGCGCCAGCAGCTTTAGTAACAGCCTCCGAGGTACGCAGTATTTT.

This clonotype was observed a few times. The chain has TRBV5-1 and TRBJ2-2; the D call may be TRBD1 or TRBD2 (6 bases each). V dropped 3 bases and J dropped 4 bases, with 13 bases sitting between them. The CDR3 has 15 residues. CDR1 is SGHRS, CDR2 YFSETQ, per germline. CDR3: CASSSGDFLTGELFF. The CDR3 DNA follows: TGCGCCAGCAGCTCAGGGGACTTCCTCACCGGGGAGCTGTTTTTT.

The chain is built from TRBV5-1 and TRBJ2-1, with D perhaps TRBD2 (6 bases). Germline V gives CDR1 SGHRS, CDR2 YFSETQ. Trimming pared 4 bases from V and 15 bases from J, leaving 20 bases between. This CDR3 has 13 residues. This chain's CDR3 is CASSKGTGPFVFF. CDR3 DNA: TGCGCCAGCAGCAAAGGGACTGGCCCTTTTGTGTTCTTC.

CDR3 coding DNA: TGTGCCAGCAGTTCCGCAGGGTACAGCAATCAGCCCCAGCATTTT. Translating gives CASSSAGYSNQPQHF. This chain joins TRBV6-5 and TRBJ1-5; possibly TRBD1 for D (5 bases). Germline loops: CDR1 MNHEY, CDR2 SVGAGI. The CDR3 is made up of 15 amino acids. Trimming pared 4 bases from V and 1 base from J, leaving 11 bases between.